This T cell receptor beta chain was sequenced during a study of OX40 agonist ivuxolimab in advanced cancers. About the research overall: Patients undergoing dose escalation presented with hepatocellular carcinoma, melanoma, renal cell or head and neck cancer. Anti-PD-1, anti-PD-L1 or anti-CTLA-4 therapy given earlier was allowed, and around 40% had some.

Clones were read by immunoSEQ multiplex PCR, and TCRdb kept only the in-frame ones, dropping some. The sample holds tens of thousands of clones, less than 85% seen once. Whole-study results and caveats: Some patients who did not respond also had low normalized T-cell clonal expansion.

The V gene lost 7 bases and the J gene lost 0 bases, with 19 bases spanning the gap. In germline, CDR1 is MDHEN, CDR2 SYDVKM. The length of the CDR3 is 17 residues. Notes on this clone: Its cognate antigen is unknown.

The receptor comes from an adult with an advanced solid tumor such as melanoma, head and neck, liver or kidney cancer. The chain recombines TRBV28 with TRBJ1-5; D possibly corresponds to TRBD1 (6 bases). The input for sequencing was CD4+ or CD8+ T cells sorted from blood, taken in a trial of the OX40 agonist ivuxolimab. The DNA of the CDR3 is TGTGCCAGCATTCGCTTTTCGGGACACAATAGCAATCAGCCCCAGCATTTT. This translates into CASIRFSGHNSNQPQHF. Drawing the rest from reference TRBV28 and TRBJ1-5, the complete variable domain is DVKVTQSSRYLVKRTGEKVFLECVQDMDHENMFWYRQDPGLGLRLIYFSYDVKMKEKGDIPEGYSVSREKKERFSLILESASTNQTSMYLCASIRFSGHNSNQPQHFGDGTRLSIL.